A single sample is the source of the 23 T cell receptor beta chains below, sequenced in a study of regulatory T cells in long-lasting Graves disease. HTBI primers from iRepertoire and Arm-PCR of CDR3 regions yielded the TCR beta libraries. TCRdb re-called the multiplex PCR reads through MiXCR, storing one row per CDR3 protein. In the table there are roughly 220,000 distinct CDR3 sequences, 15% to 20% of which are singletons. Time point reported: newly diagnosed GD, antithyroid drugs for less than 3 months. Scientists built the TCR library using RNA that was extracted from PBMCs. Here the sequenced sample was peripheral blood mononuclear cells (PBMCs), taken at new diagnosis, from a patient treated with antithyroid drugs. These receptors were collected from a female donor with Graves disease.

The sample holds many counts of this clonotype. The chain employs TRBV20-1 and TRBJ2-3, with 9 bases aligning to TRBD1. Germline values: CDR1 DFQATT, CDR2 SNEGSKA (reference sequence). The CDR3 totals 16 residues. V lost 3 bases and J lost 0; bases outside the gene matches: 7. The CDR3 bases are TGCAGTGCTAGCCATAGGACAGGGGCCAGCACAGATACGCAGTATTTT. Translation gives CSASHRTGASTDTQYF.

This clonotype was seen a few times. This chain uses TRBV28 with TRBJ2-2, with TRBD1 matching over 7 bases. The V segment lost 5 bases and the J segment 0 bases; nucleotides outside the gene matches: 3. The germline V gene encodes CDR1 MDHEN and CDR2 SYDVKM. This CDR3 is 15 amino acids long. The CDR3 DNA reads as TGTGCCAGCAGTAGGGACAGCGCGAACACCGGGGAGCTGTTTTTT. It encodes CASSRDSANTGELFF.

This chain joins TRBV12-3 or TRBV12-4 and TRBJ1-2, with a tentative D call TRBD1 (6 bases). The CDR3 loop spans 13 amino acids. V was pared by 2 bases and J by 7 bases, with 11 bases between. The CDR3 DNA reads TGTGCCAGCAGTTTAATGAAAGGGGGTGGCTACACCTTC. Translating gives CASSLMKGGGYTF.

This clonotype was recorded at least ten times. The DNA for the CDR3 is TGCAGTGCTAGAGATCCTCAGCGGGGAGAGACCCAGTACTTC. This encodes CSARDPQRGETQYF. The chain joins TRBV20-1 to TRBJ2-5, with 7 bases aligning to TRBD2. CDR1 and CDR2 (germline): DFQATT, SNEGSKA (reference sequence). Unmatched junction bases numbered 5, after V lost 0 bases and J lost 4 bases. This CDR3 spans 14 amino acids.

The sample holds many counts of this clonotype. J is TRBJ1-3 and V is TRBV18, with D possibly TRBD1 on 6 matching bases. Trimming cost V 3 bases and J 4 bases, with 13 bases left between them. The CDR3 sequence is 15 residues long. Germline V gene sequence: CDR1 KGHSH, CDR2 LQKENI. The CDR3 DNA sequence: TGTGCCAGCTCACCGGCGGGGGCTCAAGGAAACACCATATATTTT. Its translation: CASSPAGAQGNTIYF.

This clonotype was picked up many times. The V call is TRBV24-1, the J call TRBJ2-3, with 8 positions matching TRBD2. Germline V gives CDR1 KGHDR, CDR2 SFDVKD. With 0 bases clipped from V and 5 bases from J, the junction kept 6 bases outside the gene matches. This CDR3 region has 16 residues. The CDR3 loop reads CATSDLIAGSIDTQYF. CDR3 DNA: TGTGCCACCAGTGATTTGATAGCGGGATCGATAGATACGCAGTATTTT.

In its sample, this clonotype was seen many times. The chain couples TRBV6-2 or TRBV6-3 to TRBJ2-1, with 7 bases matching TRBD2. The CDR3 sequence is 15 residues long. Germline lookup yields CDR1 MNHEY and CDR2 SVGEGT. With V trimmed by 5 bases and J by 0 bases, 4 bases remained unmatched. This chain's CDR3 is CASSHSGNSYNEQFF. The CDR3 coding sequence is TGTGCCAGCAGTCACAGCGGGAACTCCTACAATGAGCAGTTCTTC.

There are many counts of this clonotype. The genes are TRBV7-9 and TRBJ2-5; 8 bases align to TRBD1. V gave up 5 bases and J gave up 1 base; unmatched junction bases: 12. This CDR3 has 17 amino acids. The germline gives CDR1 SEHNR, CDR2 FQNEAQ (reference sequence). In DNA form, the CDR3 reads TGTGCCAGCAGCCTCCGACAGGGGTGGAGTGTCCAAGAGACCCAGTACTTC. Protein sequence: CASSLRQGWSVQETQYF. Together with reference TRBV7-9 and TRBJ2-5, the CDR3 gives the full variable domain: DTGVSQNPRHKITKRGQNVTFRCDPISEHNRLYWYRQTLGQGPEFLTYFQNEAQLEKSRLLSDRFSAERPKGSFSTLEIQRTEQGDSAMYLCASSLRQGWSVQETQYFGPGTRLLVL.

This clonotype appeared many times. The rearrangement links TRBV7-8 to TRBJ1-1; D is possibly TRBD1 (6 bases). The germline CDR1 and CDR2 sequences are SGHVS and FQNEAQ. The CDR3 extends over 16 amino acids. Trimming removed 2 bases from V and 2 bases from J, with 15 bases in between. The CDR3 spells CASSLLDSDTNTEAFF. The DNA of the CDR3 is TGTGCCAGCAGCTTATTGGACAGCGATACCAACACTGAAGCTTTCTTT.

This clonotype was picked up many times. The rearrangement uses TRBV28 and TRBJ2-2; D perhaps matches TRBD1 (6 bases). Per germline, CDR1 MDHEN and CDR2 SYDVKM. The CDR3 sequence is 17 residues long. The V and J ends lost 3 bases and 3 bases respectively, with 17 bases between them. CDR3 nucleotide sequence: TGTGCCAGCAGTTTCGGACTCAGGGGTGGGGACACCGGGGAGCTGTTTTTT. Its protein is CASSFGLRGGDTGELFF.

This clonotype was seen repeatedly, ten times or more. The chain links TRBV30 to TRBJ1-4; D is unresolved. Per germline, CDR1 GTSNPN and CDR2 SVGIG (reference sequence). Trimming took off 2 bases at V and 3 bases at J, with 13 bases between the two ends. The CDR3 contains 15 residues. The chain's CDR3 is CAWSPPPGANEKLFF. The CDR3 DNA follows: TGTGCCTGGAGTCCCCCCCCGGGTGCTAATGAAAAACTGTTTTTT.

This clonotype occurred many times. CDR3 in DNA: TGTGCCAGCAGCCAAGCGTCGGGAGGTAGGGAGCAGTACTTC. Its translation is CASSQASGGREQYF. V and J are TRBV3-1 and TRBJ2-7; 7 nucleotides align to TRBD2. From germline, CDR1 is LGHDT and CDR2 YNNKEL (reference sequence). With V trimmed by 1 base and J by 7 bases, 7 bases remained unmatched. The CDR3 is 14 residues long.

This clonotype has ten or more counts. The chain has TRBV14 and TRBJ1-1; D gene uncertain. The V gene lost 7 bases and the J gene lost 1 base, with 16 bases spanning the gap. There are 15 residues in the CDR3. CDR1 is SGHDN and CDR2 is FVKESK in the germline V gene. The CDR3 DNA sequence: TGTGCCAGCAAGGTGGCAGACGAAAGGAACACTGAAGCTTTCTTT. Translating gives CASKVADERNTEAFF.

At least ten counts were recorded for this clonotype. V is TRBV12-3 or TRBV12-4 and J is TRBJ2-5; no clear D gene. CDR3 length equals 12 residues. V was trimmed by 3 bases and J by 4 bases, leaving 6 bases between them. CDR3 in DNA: TGTGCCAGCAGTTTTGGACGAGAGACCCAGTACTTC. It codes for CASSFGRETQYF.

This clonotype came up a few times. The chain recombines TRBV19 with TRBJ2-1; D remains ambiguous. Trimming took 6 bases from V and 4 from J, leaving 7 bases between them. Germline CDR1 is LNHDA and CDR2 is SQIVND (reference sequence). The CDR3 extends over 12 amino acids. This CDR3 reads CASSLRYNEQFF. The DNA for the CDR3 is TGTGCCAGTAGCCTGAGATACAATGAGCAGTTCTTC.

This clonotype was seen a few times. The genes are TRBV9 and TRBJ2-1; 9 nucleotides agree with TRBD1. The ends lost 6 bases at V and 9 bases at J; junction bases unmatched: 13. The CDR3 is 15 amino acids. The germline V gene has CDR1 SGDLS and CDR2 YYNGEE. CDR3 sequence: CASTVNPGTGSEQFF. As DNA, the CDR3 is TGTGCCAGCACCGTCAATCCCGGGACAGGGAGTGAGCAGTTCTTC.

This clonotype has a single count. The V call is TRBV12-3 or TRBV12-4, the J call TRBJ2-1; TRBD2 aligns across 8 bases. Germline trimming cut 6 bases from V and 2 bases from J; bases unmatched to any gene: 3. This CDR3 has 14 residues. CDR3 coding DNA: TGTGCCAGCAGAAAACTAGCGGCCTACAATGAGCAGTTCTTC. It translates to CASRKLAAYNEQFF.

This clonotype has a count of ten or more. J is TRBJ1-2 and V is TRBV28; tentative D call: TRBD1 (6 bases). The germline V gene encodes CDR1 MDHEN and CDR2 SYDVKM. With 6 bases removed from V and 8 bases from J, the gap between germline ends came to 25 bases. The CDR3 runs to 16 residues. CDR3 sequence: CASRETRRDKGRGYTF. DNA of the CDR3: TGTGCCAGCAGAGAGACCCGACGGGACAAAGGGAGAGGCTACACCTTC.

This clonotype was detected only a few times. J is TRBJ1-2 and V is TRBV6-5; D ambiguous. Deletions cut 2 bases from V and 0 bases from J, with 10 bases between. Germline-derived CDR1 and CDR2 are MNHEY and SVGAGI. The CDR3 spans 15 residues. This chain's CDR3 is CASSYGETANYGYTF. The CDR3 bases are TGTGCCAGCAGTTACGGGGAGACGGCTAACTATGGCTACACCTTC.

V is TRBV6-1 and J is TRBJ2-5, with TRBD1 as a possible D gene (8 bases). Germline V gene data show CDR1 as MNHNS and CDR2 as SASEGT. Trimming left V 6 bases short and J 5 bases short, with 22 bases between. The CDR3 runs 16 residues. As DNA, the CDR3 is TGTGCCAGCAGCTACCCAAGCGGGACAGGAGGCGAGACCCAGTACTTC. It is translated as CASSYPSGTGGETQYF.

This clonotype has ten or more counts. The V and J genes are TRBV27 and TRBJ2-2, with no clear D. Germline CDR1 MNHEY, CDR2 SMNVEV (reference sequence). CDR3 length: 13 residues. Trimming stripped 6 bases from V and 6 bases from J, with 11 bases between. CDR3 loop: CASSLQPSGELFF. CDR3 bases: TGTGCCAGCAGCCTCCAGCCGTCCGGGGAGCTGTTTTTT.

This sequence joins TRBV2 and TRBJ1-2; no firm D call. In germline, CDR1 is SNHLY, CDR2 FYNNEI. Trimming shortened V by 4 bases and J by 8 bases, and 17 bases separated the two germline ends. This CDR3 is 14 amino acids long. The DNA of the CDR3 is TGTGCCAGCAGTGTCTTACTACTATCTGGAGGCTACACCTTC. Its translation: CASSVLLLSGGYTF. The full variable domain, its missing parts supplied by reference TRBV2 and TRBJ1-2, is EPEVTQTPSHQVTQMGQEVILRCVPISNHLYFYWYRQILGQKVEFLVSFYNNEISEKSEIFDDQFSVERPDGSNFTLKIRSTKLEDSAMYFCASSVLLLSGGYTFGSGTRLTVV.

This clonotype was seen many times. CDR3 coding DNA: TGCAGTGCCTCCGACGGGCCAGCCTACGAGCAGTACTTC. This sequence encodes CSASDGPAYEQYF. The chain joins TRBV20-1 to TRBJ2-7; D remains ambiguous. CDR1 and CDR2 (germline): DFQATT, SNEGSKA (reference sequence). This CDR3 is built from 13 residues. Trimming removed 6 bases from V and 2 bases from J, with 14 bases in between.